Included here is one T cell receptor (beta chain) sequence, with context. This sample is part of a study of blood T cell repertoires in COVID-19. Germline CDR1 SEHNR, CDR2 FQNEAQ (reference sequence). The CDR3 loop spans 14 amino acids. V shed 4 bases and J 6 bases; nucleotides not matched to a gene: 7. The assay was immunoSEQ multiplex PCR, and TCRdb's table has in-frame clones only and misses some. The table shows around 190,000 clones, with 80% occurring only once. Sequencing was performed on peripheral blood. This clonotype was obtained from a man between 65 and 79 years old with active or convalescent COVID-19. J is TRBJ1-2 and V is TRBV7-9; the match to TRBD1 covers 8 bases. CDR3 nucleotides: TGTGCCAGCAGCTACACCGGGACAGGAAATGGCTACACCTTC. Translating it yields CASSYTGTGNGYTF.